These T cell receptor beta chains were read from a single sample in a study of human T cells and chemical hapten exposure. TCRdb re-called the RACE reads with MiXCR, one entry per CDR3 protein. The data show roughly 200,000 distinct CDR3 sequences, with around 22% seen just once and less than 7% held by the top ten. The sequencing here drew on whole blood, taken in connection with sensitization to the hapten diphenylcyclopropenone (DPC). The receptors originated from a woman between 45 and 65 years old with alopecia areata. Some clones in this sample may be carry-over from other donors' samples. Each CDR3 is given with its conserved first and last residue. The D gene is left open where the match is weak. For some rows the clone size is stated as once, few or many, or as a class when expanded; others skip it.

CDR3nt	CDR3aa	v_gene	j_gene	d_gene	abundance
TGCAGTGCTAAGATGAACAGGGGGCGCATGAACACTGAAGCTTTCTTT	CSAKMNRGRMNTEAFF	TRBV20-1	TRBJ1-1	TRBD1	-
TGCAGCGTTGAAGTGCGGGTCCGAGGGGCCAACGTCCTGACTTTC	CSVEVRVRGANVLTF	TRBV29-1	TRBJ2-6	-	-
TGTGCCAGCAGCTTACCGGGACTAGCGGGAGATTTTGGGGAGCTGTTTTTT	CASSLPGLAGDFGELFF	TRBV7-3	TRBJ2-2	TRBD2	few
TGTGCCAGCAGTTTTGCGGGGCGGGGCACCGGGGAGCTGTTTTTT	CASSFAGRGTGELFF	TRBV28	TRBJ2-2	-	-
TGTGCCAGCAGTCGCACCTACAATGAGCAGTTCTTC	CASSRTYNEQFF	TRBV12-3/TRBV12-4	TRBJ2-1	-	-
TGTGCCAGCAGCCAAGAGAAAACTTTCTATTTGAACACCGGGGAGCTGTTTTTT	CASSQEKTFYLNTGELFF	TRBV3-1	TRBJ2-2	-	-
TGTGCCAGCAGCGAACAGGGCCCTAATCAGCCCCAGCATTTT	CASSEQGPNQPQHF	TRBV2	TRBJ1-5	-	few
TGCGCCAGCAGCTTGTACCAGGGAGCCGCGAACACTGAAGCTTTCTTT	CASSLYQGAANTEAFF	TRBV5-1	TRBJ1-1	-	-
TGTGCCAGCAGTTTGGCCGGGACACGATGGACTGAAGCTTTCTTT	CASSLAGTRWTEAFF	TRBV27	TRBJ1-1	-	few
TGTGCCAGCAGCCTAACAGGGACGTCCGTGAACACTGAAGCTTTCTTT	CASSLTGTSVNTEAFF	TRBV27	TRBJ1-1	-	-
TGTGCCATTTCGACAGGGCTCTATGGCTACACCTTC	CAISTGLYGYTF	TRBV6-5	TRBJ1-2	TRBD1	-
TGTGCCAGCAGCCCGAGAAGCGGGAGCCACAATGAGCAGTTCTTC	CASSPRSGSHNEQFF	TRBV4-2	TRBJ2-1	TRBD2	few
TGCGCCAGCAGCACCCACCGGACTAGCGGGCGCAATGAGCAGTTCTTC	CASSTHRTSGRNEQFF	TRBV5-1	TRBJ2-1	TRBD2	once
TGTGCCAGCAGTGAGTCAGACCTCACAGATACGCAGTATTTT	CASSESDLTDTQYF	TRBV6-1	TRBJ2-3	-	-
TGTGCCAGCAGCCAAGGGGTAGGCGGGAGGGCCGCAGATACGCAGTATTTT	CASSQGVGGRAADTQYF	TRBV3-1	TRBJ2-3	TRBD2	-
TGCAGTGCTCGGGACCGCTTCACCGGGGAGCTGTTTTTT	CSARDRFTGELFF	TRBV20-1	TRBJ2-2	-	many
TGTGCCAGCAGCCCGGAGAGGCGGGCCCCCTACGAGCAGTACTTC	CASSPERRAPYEQYF	TRBV7-9	TRBJ2-7	-	-
TGCGCCAGCAGCCAAGCAGAAATCTCTGGAAACACCATATATTTT	CASSQAEISGNTIYF	TRBV4-1	TRBJ1-3	-	few
TGCGCCAGCTCAGAGGGGACCTATGGCTACACCTTC	CASSEGTYGYTF	TRBV5-1	TRBJ1-2	-	few
TGTGCCACCAGCAGAGACAGGAGCTCCTACGAGCAGTACTTC	CATSRDRSSYEQYF	TRBV15	TRBJ2-7	-	few
TGTGCCAGCAGCCCCGCGGGGTCTGGGGCCAACGTCCTGACTTTC	CASSPAGSGANVLTF	TRBV7-2	TRBJ2-6	-	many
TGCAGCGTTGAAGGGGGGGCTAGATCTGCCTACGAGCAGTACTTC	CSVEGGARSAYEQYF	TRBV29-1	TRBJ2-7	-	-
TGCAGTCAAGCGGGGCCCTCCCACAATGAGCAGTTCTTC	CSQAGPSHNEQFF	TRBV20-1	TRBJ2-1	TRBD2	-
TGCAGTGCTAGAGACAGAACAGTCCACTCTAACTATGGCTACACCTTC	CSARDRTVHSNYGYTF	TRBV20-1	TRBJ1-2	-	few
TGTGCCAGCAGCTCCACCGGTATCGGTGGGGCCAACGTCCTGACTTTC	CASSSTGIGGANVLTF	TRBV11-2	TRBJ2-6	-	few
TGTGCCAGCAGCTGGGTACAGGGGGCCGGTGAAAAACTGTTTTTT	CASSWVQGAGEKLFF	TRBV7-9	TRBJ1-4	TRBD1	few
TGTGCCAGCTCCCTCCGGGGGGCGGAGGCACGTGATACGCAGTATTTT	CASSLRGAEARDTQYF	TRBV18	TRBJ2-3	-	-
TGTGCCAGCAGCCCTCCGGGGGAGGCAGGGGGGAAGTATTTT	CASSPPGEAGGKYF	TRBV4-2	TRBJ2-3	-	-
TGCGCCAGCAAGGGGGGTGGAAACACCATATATTTT	CASKGGGNTIYF	TRBV10-2	TRBJ1-3	-	many
TGTGCCAGCAGACAGGGTCTGGTGGAGACCCAGTACTTC	CASRQGLVETQYF	TRBV28	TRBJ2-5	-	few
TGCAGCTACTCAGAGTCCTACGAGCAGTACTTC	CSYSESYEQYF	TRBV29-1	TRBJ2-7	-	few
TGCAGTGCTAGTAGCAGGACTAGCGGTTCTGATACGCAGTATTTT	CSASSRTSGSDTQYF	TRBV20-1	TRBJ2-3	TRBD2	few
TGTGCCAGCAGTGCCGTTCATCAAGAGACCCAGTACTTC	CASSAVHQETQYF	TRBV2	TRBJ2-5	-	few
TGCAGCGGGGGATTCGGACAGGGAGGAGACGAGCAGTACTTC	CSGGFGQGGDEQYF	TRBV29-1	TRBJ2-7	TRBD1	many
TGTGCCATCAGTGTGGGGGGCCATCAGGGGAAAACTGAAGCTTTCTTT	CAISVGGHQGKTEAFF	TRBV10-3	TRBJ1-1	-	few
TGTGCTAGTGGTCCTAGAGAGACAGGGACACCCACAGATACGCAGTATTTT	CASGPRETGTPTDTQYF	TRBV12-5	TRBJ2-3	TRBD1	-
TGCAGTGCTAGCACTAGCGGGAGAGATACGCAGTATTTT	CSASTSGRDTQYF	TRBV20-1	TRBJ2-3	TRBD2	few
TGCAGTGCTTGGGACTTAGTGACAGATACGCAGTATTTT	CSAWDLVTDTQYF	TRBV20-1	TRBJ2-3	-	-
TGCGCCAGCACCCTAGCGGGAGGGCCCTCCGAGCAGTACTTC	CASTLAGGPSEQYF	TRBV5-1	TRBJ2-7	TRBD2	-
TGCAGCGTTGGACAGGGGGGTGCCGGGGAGCTGTTTTTT	CSVGQGGAGELFF	TRBV29-1	TRBJ2-2	TRBD1	-
TGTGCCAGCAGCCCCACCGGGACAGTCCAATACAATGAGCAGTTCTTC	CASSPTGTVQYNEQFF	TRBV5-5	TRBJ2-1	TRBD1	few
TGCGCCAGCAGCTTCACTCCCCTTAGCGGGAGTTCTAATGAGCAGTTCTTC	CASSFTPLSGSSNEQFF	TRBV5-1	TRBJ2-1	TRBD2	-
TGTGCCAGCAGCCAAGATAATGCGGGGCGCGGCTACACCTTC	CASSQDNAGRGYTF	TRBV3-1	TRBJ1-2	-	-
TGTGCCAGCAGTGAAGTCATTGAAGCTTTCTTT	CASSEVIEAFF	TRBV2	TRBJ1-1	-	few
TGCAGCGTTGAAAAGGGACTACGGACAGAGACCCAGTACTTC	CSVEKGLRTETQYF	TRBV29-1	TRBJ2-5	TRBD2	few
TGTGCCAGCAGTAGGTCACTCACCGGGGAGCTGTTTTTT	CASSRSLTGELFF	TRBV7-7	TRBJ2-2	-	-
TGTGCCAGCAGCGTAAAGGAAAACACTGAAGCTTTCTTT	CASSVKENTEAFF	TRBV11-3	TRBJ1-1	-	-
TGCAGCGTTGAAGGGTTAGGAGGCGAGCAGTACTTC	CSVEGLGGEQYF	TRBV29-1	TRBJ2-7	-	few
TGCAGTGCTAGAGTCGAGGACAGGGTCACTGAAGCTTTCTTT	CSARVEDRVTEAFF	TRBV20-1	TRBJ1-1	TRBD1	-
TGTGCCAGCAGCTTACGCAGACAGGGCGAAGCTTTCTTT	CASSLRRQGEAFF	TRBV7-2	TRBJ1-1	TRBD1	once
TGCGCCAGCAGCTTGGAGGGGGAAGAGACCCAGTACTTC	CASSLEGEETQYF	TRBV5-1	TRBJ2-5	-	few
TGTGCCATCAGTGAGTCGAATATCAATCAGCCCCAGCATTTT	CAISESNINQPQHF	TRBV10-3	TRBJ1-5	-	-
TGTGCCAGCAGCCCCCGGGTCTCCAATGAAAAACTGTTTTTT	CASSPRVSNEKLFF	TRBV7-2	TRBJ1-4	-	many
TGTGCTAGTGCCTTTGGAATTGGGGGTGAGCCCCAGCATTTT	CASAFGIGGEPQHF	TRBV12-5	TRBJ1-5	-	-
TGTGCCAGCAGTCTTCGAAGGGGCGAAGAGACCCAGTACTTC	CASSLRRGEETQYF	TRBV7-9	TRBJ2-5	-	-
TGCAGCGTTGAATCTTCGGGGGGAACGGCTTTCTTT	CSVESSGGTAFF	TRBV29-1	TRBJ1-1	-	few